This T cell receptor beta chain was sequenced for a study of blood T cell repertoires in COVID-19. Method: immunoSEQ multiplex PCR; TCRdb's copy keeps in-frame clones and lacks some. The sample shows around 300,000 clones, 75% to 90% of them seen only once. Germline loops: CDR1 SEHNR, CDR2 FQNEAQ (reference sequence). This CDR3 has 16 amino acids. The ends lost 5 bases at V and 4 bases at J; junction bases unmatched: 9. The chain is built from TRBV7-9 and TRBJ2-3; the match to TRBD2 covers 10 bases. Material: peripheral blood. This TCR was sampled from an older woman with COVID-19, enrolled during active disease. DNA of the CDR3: TGTGCCAGCAGCCCCCGGACTAGCGGTGATCCAGATACGCAGTATTTT. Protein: CASSPRTSGDPDTQYF.